This is a list of T cell receptor beta chains from one sample in a study of identical twins. TCRdb redid the calling of the 5' RACE reads with MiXCR, one entry per CDR3 protein. Of 250,000 or so distinct CDR3 sequences listed, 6% to 8.5% are singletons. These data were likewise used in another study, on yellow fever vaccine responses in identical twins.

What was sequenced was CD8+ T cells sorted from blood. These receptors all stem from a woman aged 18-35 years in good health. Both conserved end residues are part of each CDR3. Fields, in order: V gene, J gene, D gene, clone size, CDR3 protein, CDR3 DNA. The D gene is left open where the match is weak. Rows may omit the clone size; those that give it use once, few, many or a size class.

v_gene: TRBV12-5
j_gene: TRBJ2-1
d_gene: -
abundance: -
CDR3aa: CASGFPTSGPSSYNKQFF
CDR3nt: TGTGCTAGTGGTTTCCCGACTAGTGGCCCTAGCTCCTACAATAAGCAGTTCTTC

v_gene: TRBV7-9
j_gene: TRBJ2-7
d_gene: TRBD2
abundance: many
CDR3aa: CASSPGGDYEQYF
CDR3nt: TGTGCCAGCAGCCCTGGGGGGGACTACGAGCAGTACTTC

v_gene: TRBV7-9
j_gene: TRBJ2-5
d_gene: -
abundance: few
CDR3aa: CASSLSQQETQYF
CDR3nt: TGTGCCAGCAGCTTATCACAGCAAGAGACCCAGTACTTC

v_gene: TRBV7-2
j_gene: TRBJ2-1
d_gene: TRBD1
abundance: once
CDR3aa: CASSWGQPEQFF
CDR3nt: TGTGCCAGCAGCTGGGGACAGCCCGAGCAGTTCTTC

v_gene: TRBV28
j_gene: TRBJ2-4
d_gene: TRBD1
abundance: many
CDR3aa: CASSSGTGVRIQYF
CDR3nt: TGTGCCAGCAGTTCCGGGACAGGAGTACGCATTCAGTACTTC

v_gene: TRBV15
j_gene: TRBJ2-5
d_gene: -
abundance: many
CDR3aa: CATSKTTGGVETQYF
CDR3nt: TGTGCCACCAGCAAGACGACAGGAGGGGTAGAGACCCAGTACTTC

v_gene: TRBV15
j_gene: TRBJ2-5
d_gene: -
abundance: many
CDR3aa: CATSRDRGIAETQYF
CDR3nt: TGTGCCACCAGCAGAGATCGCGGGATTGCAGAGACCCAGTACTTC

v_gene: TRBV24-1
j_gene: TRBJ1-5
d_gene: TRBD1
abundance: many
CDR3aa: CATSPGQGTQPQHF
CDR3nt: TGTGCCACCAGTCCCGGACAGGGGACTCAGCCCCAGCATTTT

v_gene: TRBV9
j_gene: TRBJ2-1
d_gene: -
abundance: -
CDR3aa: CVSSVVEGNEQFF
CDR3nt: TGTGTCAGCAGCGTAGTTGAGGGCAATGAGCAGTTCTTC

v_gene: TRBV25-1
j_gene: TRBJ2-1
d_gene: TRBD1
abundance: many
CDR3aa: CASSELGQSGEQFF
CDR3nt: TGTGCCAGCAGTGAACTGGGACAGAGTGGGGAGCAGTTCTTC

v_gene: TRBV7-9
j_gene: TRBJ2-2
d_gene: -
abundance: few
CDR3aa: CASSSGTLDTGELFF
CDR3nt: TGTGCCAGCAGCTCCGGGACATTAGACACCGGGGAGCTGTTTTTT

v_gene: TRBV29-1
j_gene: TRBJ2-3
d_gene: -
abundance: many
CDR3aa: CSVEEGTDTQYF
CDR3nt: TGCAGCGTTGAAGAGGGTACAGATACGCAGTATTTT

v_gene: TRBV12-3/TRBV12-4
j_gene: TRBJ2-7
d_gene: -
abundance: many
CDR3aa: CASSYGGTGAYEQYF
CDR3nt: TGTGCCAGCAGCTACGGCGGGACTGGAGCCTACGAGCAGTACTTC

v_gene: TRBV9
j_gene: TRBJ2-2
d_gene: -
abundance: -
CDR3aa: CASSITNTGELFF
CDR3nt: TGTGCCAGCAGCATAACGAACACCGGGGAGCTGTTTTTT

v_gene: TRBV6-4
j_gene: TRBJ2-2
d_gene: -
abundance: many
CDR3aa: CASSALSEGELFF
CDR3nt: TGTGCCAGCAGTGCCCTCTCCGAGGGGGAGCTGTTTTTT

v_gene: TRBV12-3/TRBV12-4
j_gene: TRBJ2-7
d_gene: -
abundance: many
CDR3aa: CASSPGENSYEQYF
CDR3nt: TGTGCCAGCAGTCCAGGGGAAAACTCCTACGAGCAGTACTTC

v_gene: TRBV4-1
j_gene: TRBJ2-1
d_gene: TRBD2
abundance: -
CDR3aa: CASGHLLAGGDNEQFF
CDR3nt: TGCGCCAGCGGCCATCTACTAGCGGGAGGCGACAATGAGCAGTTCTTC

v_gene: TRBV5-1
j_gene: TRBJ2-7
d_gene: TRBD2
abundance: -
CDR3aa: CASSFTSGRTGYEQYF
CDR3nt: TGCGCCAGCAGCTTCACTAGCGGGAGGACAGGCTACGAGCAGTACTTC

v_gene: TRBV4-1
j_gene: TRBJ1-1
d_gene: -
abundance: many
CDR3aa: CASNGGHKNTEAFF
CDR3nt: TGCGCCAGCAACGGTGGACATAAAAACACTGAAGCTTTCTTT

v_gene: TRBV2
j_gene: TRBJ2-1
d_gene: -
abundance: -
CDR3aa: CASSEDGVYYNEQFF
CDR3nt: TGTGCCAGCAGTGAAGACGGGGTCTACTACAATGAGCAGTTCTTC

v_gene: TRBV7-9
j_gene: TRBJ2-1
d_gene: -
abundance: few
CDR3aa: CASSPGGRSEFF
CDR3nt: TGTGCCAGCAGCCCGGGCGGACGGTCAGAGTTCTTC

v_gene: TRBV12-3/TRBV12-4
j_gene: TRBJ2-5
d_gene: TRBD2
abundance: many
CDR3aa: CASSDGTSGQETQYF
CDR3nt: TGTGCCAGCAGCGACGGGACTAGCGGCCAAGAGACCCAGTACTTC

v_gene: TRBV12-3/TRBV12-4
j_gene: TRBJ1-3
d_gene: -
abundance: many
CDR3aa: CASRDPDGTIYF
CDR3nt: TGTGCCAGCAGGGACCCGGACGGCACCATATATTTT

v_gene: TRBV6-2/TRBV6-3
j_gene: TRBJ2-7
d_gene: TRBD2
abundance: few
CDR3aa: CASRSPGLAGLLGIRQYF
CDR3nt: TGTGCCAGCAGATCGCCGGGACTAGCGGGACTCTTGGGCATACGGCAGTACTTC

v_gene: TRBV29-1
j_gene: TRBJ2-7
d_gene: -
abundance: -
CDR3aa: CSVEKDGTYEQYF
CDR3nt: TGCAGCGTTGAGAAGGACGGTACCTACGAGCAGTACTTC

v_gene: TRBV7-9
j_gene: TRBJ1-1
d_gene: -
abundance: many
CDR3aa: CASSSGITEAFF
CDR3nt: TGTGCCAGCAGCTCAGGGATCACTGAAGCTTTCTTT

v_gene: TRBV10-3
j_gene: TRBJ1-2
d_gene: -
abundance: few
CDR3aa: CAISELGNYGYTF
CDR3nt: TGTGCCATCAGTGAGCTGGGTAACTATGGCTACACCTTC

v_gene: TRBV20-1
j_gene: TRBJ1-1
d_gene: -
abundance: few
CDR3aa: CSARDADRTSGGAFF
CDR3nt: TGCAGTGCTAGAGACGCAGACAGGACATCTGGGGGAGCTTTCTTT

v_gene: TRBV7-9
j_gene: TRBJ2-1
d_gene: -
abundance: -
CDR3aa: CASSLIVNINEQFF
CDR3nt: TGTGCCAGCAGCTTAATCGTCAACATCAATGAGCAGTTCTTC